The clone carrying this T cell receptor (beta chain) was recorded only once. The sample comes from a study of blood T cell repertoires in COVID-19. Trimming cost V 6 bases and J 3 bases; bases outside gene matches: 11. This CDR3 is built from 16 residues. Germline assignment: CDR1 MNHGY and CDR2 SVAAGI. The assay was immunoSEQ multiplex PCR, and TCRdb's table has in-frame clones only and misses some. In the table there are about 200,000 clones, roughly 90% of which are singletons. The V gene is TRBV6-9, the J gene TRBJ1-5, with 7 positions matching TRBD1. Sequenced: peripheral blood. The clonotype was recovered from a man younger than 30 with active or convalescent COVID-19. Here the CDR3 reads CASSYMQGVFNQPQHF. The CDR3 nucleotides are TGTGCCAGCAGCTATATGCAGGGGGTATTCAATCAGCCCCAGCATTTT.